The sequence of this T cell receptor (beta chain) was determined in a study of T cell clonotyping in hematopoietic cell transplantation. Germline V gene data show CDR1 as MNHEY and CDR2 as SMNVEV (reference sequence). This CDR3 is built from 14 residues. V lost 6 bases and J lost 6; bases outside the gene matches: 6. About this clone itself: No antigen is known for it.

Clones were sequenced by immunoSEQ multiplex PCR, and TCRdb holds only the in-frame ones, with some missing. The sample consists of around 7,000 clones, 70% to 90% of them appearing once. Samples: about 28 days before transplant, then days 30, 100 and 180 after. Broader study findings: After transplant, recipient diversity fell while pathologically expanded clonotypes grew through day 180.

The chain recombines TRBV27 with TRBJ1-2, with TRBD1 matching over 11 bases. The sequencing here drew on PBMCs, taken 100 days after allogeneic stem cell transplant. The TCR originated in a male patient under 35 who had an allogeneic stem cell transplant from a related donor, so the T cells may come from the graft donor. Some clones in this sample may be carry-over from other donors' samples. CDR3 residues: CASRPRTGGNGYTF. The CDR3 nucleotides are TGTGCCAGCAGGCCTCGGACAGGGGGCAATGGCTACACCTTC.